This TCR beta chain was profiled in a study of blood T cell repertoires in COVID-19. The CDR3 loop spans 14 amino acids. V dropped 1 base and J dropped 2 bases, with 8 bases sitting between them. CDR1 and CDR2 (germline): MNHEY, SVGEGT. Sequencing was performed with immunoSEQ multiplex PCR; in TCRdb, only in-frame clones are kept and a portion is missing. The table lists 90,000 to 130,000 clones, roughly four fifths of them singletons, with approximately 7.9% in the top ten. This receptor was obtained from a man in his 70s with acute or convalescent COVID-19. This sequence joins TRBV6-2 or TRBV6-3 and TRBJ1-2, with unresolved D. The sequenced sample consisted of peripheral blood. The CDR3: CASSYWEANYGYTF. CDR3 bases: TGTGCCAGCAGTTACTGGGAGGCAAACTATGGCTACACCTTC.